This T cell receptor (beta chain) is from a study of T cell repertoires in cytomegalovirus infection. Study context: CMV infection together with matching HLA type was indicated by public TCR beta signatures.

TCRdb independently ran MiXCR on the reads; one entry per CDR3 protein. The sample has 150,000 or so distinct CDR3 sequences, roughly 21% seen once. This clonotype was seen ten or more times. What it binds is not known. Study-wide points: In two of eight donors, the top clonotype was HLA-C-restricted CMV-specific. Cumulative frequency (of public TCR beta family members) identified carriers of CMV plus the relevant HLA.

The germline V gene has CDR1 SGHTA and CDR2 FQGNSA. The length of the CDR3 is 15 residues. Trimming at V came to 5 bases and at J to 0 bases, leaving 1 base not matched to a gene. The J gene is TRBJ2-1, the V gene TRBV7-2, with 10 bases aligning to TRBD2. The source was CD8+ T cells from cultured PBMCs, collected from culture after CMV antigen stimulation. This TCR derives from a human donor in good health (CMV status not recorded). Some clones in this sample may be carry-over from other donors' samples. Here the CDR3 DNA reads TGTGCCAGCAGCCCTAGCGGGAGCTCCTACAATGAGCAGTTCTTC. It encodes CASSPSGSSYNEQFF.